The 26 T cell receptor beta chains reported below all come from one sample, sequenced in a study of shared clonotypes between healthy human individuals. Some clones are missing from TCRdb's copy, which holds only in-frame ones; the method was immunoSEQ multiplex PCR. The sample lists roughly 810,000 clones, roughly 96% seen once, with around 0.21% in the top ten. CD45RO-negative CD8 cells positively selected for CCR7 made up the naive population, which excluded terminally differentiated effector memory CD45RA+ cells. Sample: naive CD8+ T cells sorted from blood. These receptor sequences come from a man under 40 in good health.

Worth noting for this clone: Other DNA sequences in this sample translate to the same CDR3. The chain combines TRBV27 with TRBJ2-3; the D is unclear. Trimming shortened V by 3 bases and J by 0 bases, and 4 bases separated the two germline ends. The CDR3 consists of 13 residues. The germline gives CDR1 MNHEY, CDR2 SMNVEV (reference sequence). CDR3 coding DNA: TGTGCCAGCAGTTTCATTAGCACAGATACGCAGTATTTT. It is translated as CASSFISTDTQYF.

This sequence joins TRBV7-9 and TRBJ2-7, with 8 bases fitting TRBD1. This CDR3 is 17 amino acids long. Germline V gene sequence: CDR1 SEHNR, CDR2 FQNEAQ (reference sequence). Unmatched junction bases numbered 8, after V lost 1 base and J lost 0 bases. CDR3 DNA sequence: TGTGCCAGCAGCTTAGAGGTCGGGGACAGGAGCTCCTACGAGCAGTACTTC. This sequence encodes CASSLEVGDRSSYEQYF.

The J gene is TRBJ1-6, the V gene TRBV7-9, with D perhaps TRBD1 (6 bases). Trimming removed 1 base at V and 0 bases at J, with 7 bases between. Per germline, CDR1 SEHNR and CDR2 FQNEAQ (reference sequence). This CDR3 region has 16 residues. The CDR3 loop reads CASSLVGGSYNSPLHF. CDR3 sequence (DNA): TGTGCCAGCAGCTTAGTAGGGGGCTCCTATAATTCACCCCTCCACTTT. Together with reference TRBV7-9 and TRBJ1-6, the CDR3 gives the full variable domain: DTGVSQNPRHKITKRGQNVTFRCDPISEHNRLYWYRQTLGQGPEFLTYFQNEAQLEKSRLLSDRFSAERPKGSFSTLEIQRTEQGDSAMYLCASSLVGGSYNSPLHFGNGTRLTVT.

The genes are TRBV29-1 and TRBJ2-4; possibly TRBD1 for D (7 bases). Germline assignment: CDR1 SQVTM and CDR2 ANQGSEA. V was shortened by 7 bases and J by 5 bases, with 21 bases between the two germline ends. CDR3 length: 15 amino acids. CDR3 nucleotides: TGCAGCGCAGAAGCCAGGGGGGCTGGTCAAAACATTCAGTACTTC. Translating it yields CSAEARGAGQNIQYF.

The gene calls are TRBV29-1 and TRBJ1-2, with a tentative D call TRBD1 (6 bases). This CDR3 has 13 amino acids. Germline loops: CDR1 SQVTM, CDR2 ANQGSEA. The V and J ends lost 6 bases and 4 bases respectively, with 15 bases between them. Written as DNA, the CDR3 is TGCAGCGTAGGCCCGGACAGCGTCTATGGCTACACCTTC. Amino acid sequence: CSVGPDSVYGYTF.

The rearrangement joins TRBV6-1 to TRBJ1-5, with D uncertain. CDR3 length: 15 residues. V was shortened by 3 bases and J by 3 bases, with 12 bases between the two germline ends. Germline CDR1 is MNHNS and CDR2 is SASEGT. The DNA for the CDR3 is TGTGCCAGCAGTGAGAGAGGAGGGTCCAATCAGCCCCAGCATTTT. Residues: CASSERGGSNQPQHF.

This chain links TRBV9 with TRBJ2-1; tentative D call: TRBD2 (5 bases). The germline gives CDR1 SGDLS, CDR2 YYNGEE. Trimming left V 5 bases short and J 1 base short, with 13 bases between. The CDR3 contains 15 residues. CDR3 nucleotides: TGTGCCAGCAGTTACCGGGAAAGTTCCTACAATGAGCAGTTCTTC. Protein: CASSYRESSYNEQFF.

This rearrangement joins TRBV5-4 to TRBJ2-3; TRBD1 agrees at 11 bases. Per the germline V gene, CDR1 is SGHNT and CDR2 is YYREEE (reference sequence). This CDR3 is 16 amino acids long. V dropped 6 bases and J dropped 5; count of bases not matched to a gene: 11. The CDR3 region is CASTHGQGALLDTQYF. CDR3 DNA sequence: TGTGCCAGCACCCACGGACAGGGGGCCCTCCTAGATACGCAGTATTTT.

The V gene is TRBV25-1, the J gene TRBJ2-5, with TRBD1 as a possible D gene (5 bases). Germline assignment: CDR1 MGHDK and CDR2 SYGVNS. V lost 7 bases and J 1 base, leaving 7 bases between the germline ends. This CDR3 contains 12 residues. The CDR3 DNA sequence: TGTGCCAGCACAGGGCCCCAAGAGACCCAGTACTTC. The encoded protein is CASTGPQETQYF.

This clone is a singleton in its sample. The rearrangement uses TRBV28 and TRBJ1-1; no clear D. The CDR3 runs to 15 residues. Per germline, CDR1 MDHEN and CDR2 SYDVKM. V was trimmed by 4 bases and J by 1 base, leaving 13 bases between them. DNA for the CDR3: TGTGCCAGCAGTTCCGATAAGGGCTGGAACACTGAAGCTTTCTTT. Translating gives CASSSDKGWNTEAFF.

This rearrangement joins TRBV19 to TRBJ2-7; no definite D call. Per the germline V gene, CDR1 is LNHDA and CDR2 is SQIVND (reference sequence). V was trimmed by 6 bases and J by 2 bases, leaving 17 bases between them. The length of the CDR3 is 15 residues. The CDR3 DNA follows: TGTGCCAGTAGCCCTTTCTTCGGGCAAACCTACGAGCAGTACTTC. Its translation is CASSPFFGQTYEQYF.

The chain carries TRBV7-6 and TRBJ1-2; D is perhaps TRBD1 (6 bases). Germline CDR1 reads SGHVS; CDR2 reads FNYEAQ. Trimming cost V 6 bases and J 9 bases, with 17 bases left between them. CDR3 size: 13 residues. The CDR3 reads CASSHRAPESYTF. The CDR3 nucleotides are TGTGCCAGCAGTCACAGGGCCCCGGAAAGCTACACCTTC.

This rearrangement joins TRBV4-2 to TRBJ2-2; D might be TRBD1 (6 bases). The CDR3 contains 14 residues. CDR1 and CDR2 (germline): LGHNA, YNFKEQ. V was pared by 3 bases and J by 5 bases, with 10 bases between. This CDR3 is CASSQNRETGELFF. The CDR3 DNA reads TGTGCCAGCAGCCAGAACAGGGAAACCGGGGAGCTGTTTTTT.

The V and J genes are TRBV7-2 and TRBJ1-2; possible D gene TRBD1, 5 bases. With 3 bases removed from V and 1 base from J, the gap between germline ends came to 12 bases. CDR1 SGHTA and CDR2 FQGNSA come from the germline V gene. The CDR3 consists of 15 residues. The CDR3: CASSLGTAVNYGYTF. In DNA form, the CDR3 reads TGTGCCAGCAGCTTGGGGACGGCTGTTAACTATGGCTACACCTTC.

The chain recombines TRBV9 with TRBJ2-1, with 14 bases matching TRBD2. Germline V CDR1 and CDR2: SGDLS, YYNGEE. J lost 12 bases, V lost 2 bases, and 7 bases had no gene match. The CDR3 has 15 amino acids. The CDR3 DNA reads TGTGCCAGCAGCGTCGGGACTAGCGGGAGCCCGGGGCAGTTCTTC. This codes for CASSVGTSGSPGQFF. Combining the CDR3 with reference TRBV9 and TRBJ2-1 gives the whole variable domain DSGVTQTPKHLITATGQRVTLRCSPRSGDLSVYWYQQSLDQGLQFLIQYYNGEERAKGNILERFSAQQFPDLHSELNLSSLELGDSALYFCASSVGTSGSPGQFFGPGTRLTVL.

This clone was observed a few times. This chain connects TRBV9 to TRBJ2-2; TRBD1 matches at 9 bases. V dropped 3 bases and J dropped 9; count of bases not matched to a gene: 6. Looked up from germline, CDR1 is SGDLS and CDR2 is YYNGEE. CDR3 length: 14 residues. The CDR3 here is CASSGGTGIRELFF. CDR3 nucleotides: TGTGCCAGCAGCGGAGGGACAGGGATCCGGGAGCTGTTTTTT.

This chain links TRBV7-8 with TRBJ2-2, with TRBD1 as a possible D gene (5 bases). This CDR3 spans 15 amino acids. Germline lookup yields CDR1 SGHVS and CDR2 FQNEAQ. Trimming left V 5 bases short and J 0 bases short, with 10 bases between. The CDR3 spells CASSNRIANTGELFF. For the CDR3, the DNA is TGTGCCAGCAGCAACAGGATCGCGAACACCGGGGAGCTGTTTTTT.

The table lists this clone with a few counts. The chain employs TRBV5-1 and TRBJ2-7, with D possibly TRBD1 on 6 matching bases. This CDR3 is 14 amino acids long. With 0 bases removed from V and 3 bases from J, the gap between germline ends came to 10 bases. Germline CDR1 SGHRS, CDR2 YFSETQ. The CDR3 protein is CASSLGAGDYEQYF. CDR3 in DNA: TGCGCCAGCAGCTTGGGGGCAGGGGACTACGAGCAGTACTTC.

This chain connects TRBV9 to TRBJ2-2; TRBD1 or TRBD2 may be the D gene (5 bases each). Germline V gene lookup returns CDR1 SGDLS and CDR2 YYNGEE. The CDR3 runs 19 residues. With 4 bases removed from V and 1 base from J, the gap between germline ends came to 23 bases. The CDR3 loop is CASSRGVLDSLLNTGELFF. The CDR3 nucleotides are TGTGCCAGCAGCAGGGGAGTACTAGATTCCCTTTTGAACACCGGGGAGCTGTTTTTT.

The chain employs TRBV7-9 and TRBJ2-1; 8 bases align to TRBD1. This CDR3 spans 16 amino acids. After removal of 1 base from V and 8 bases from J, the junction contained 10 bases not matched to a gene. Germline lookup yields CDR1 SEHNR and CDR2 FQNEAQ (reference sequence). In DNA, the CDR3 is TGTGCCAGCAGCTTAGATAGAGGGACAGGTTTCGATGAGCAGTTCTTC. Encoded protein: CASSLDRGTGFDEQFF.

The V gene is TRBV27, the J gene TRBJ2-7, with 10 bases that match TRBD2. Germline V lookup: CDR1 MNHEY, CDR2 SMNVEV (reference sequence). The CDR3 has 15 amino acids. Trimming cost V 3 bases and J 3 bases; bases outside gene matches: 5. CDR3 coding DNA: TGTGCCAGCAGTTTGGGGGCTAGCGGGAGCTACGAGCAGTACTTC. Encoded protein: CASSLGASGSYEQYF.

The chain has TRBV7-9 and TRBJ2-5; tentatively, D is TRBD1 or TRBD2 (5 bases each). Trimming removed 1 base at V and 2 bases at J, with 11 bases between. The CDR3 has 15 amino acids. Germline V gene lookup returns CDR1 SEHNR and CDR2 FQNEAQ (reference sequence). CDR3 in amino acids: CASSLVAGAQETQYF. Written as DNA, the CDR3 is TGTGCCAGCAGCTTAGTCGCCGGGGCTCAAGAGACCCAGTACTTC.

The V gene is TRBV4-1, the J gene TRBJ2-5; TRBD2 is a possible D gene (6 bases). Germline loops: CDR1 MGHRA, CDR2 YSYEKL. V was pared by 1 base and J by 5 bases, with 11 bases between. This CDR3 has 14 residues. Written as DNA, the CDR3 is TGCGCCAGCAGCCAAGGGGCGGGACGCGAGACCCAGTACTTC. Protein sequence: CASSQGAGRETQYF.

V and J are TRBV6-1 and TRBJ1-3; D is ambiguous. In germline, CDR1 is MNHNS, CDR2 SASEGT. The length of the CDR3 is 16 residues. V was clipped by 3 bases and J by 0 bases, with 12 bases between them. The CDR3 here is CASSDPQVYSGNTIYF. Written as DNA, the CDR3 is TGTGCCAGCAGTGACCCCCAAGTATACTCTGGAAACACCATATATTTT.

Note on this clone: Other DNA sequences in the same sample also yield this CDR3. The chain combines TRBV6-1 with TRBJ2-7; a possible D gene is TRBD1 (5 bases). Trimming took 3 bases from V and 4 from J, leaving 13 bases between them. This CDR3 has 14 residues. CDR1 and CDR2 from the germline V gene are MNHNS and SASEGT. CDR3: CASSDRGPFYEQYF. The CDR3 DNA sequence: TGTGCCAGCAGTGATAGGGGCCCCTTTTACGAGCAGTACTTC.

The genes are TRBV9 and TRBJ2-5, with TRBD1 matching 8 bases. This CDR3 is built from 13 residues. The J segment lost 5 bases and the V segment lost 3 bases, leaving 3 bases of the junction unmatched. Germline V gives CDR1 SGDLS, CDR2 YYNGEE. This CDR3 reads CASSGTGSETQYF. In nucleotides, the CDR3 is TGTGCCAGCAGCGGGACAGGGTCCGAGACCCAGTACTTC. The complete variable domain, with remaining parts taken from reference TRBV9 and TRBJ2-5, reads DSGVTQTPKHLITATGQRVTLRCSPRSGDLSVYWYQQSLDQGLQFLIQYYNGEERAKGNILERFSAQQFPDLHSELNLSSLELGDSALYFCASSGTGSETQYFGPGTRLLVL.